The entry below describes one TCR beta chain. Produced via immunoSEQ multiplex PCR; TCRdb's table is partial and in-frame only. The sample includes 60,000 to 90,000 clones, around 94% of them seen just once. This specimen belongs to a study of technical replicates of blood from a few donors. Germline V gene lookup returns CDR1 SGHNT and CDR2 YYREEE (reference sequence). This CDR3 contains 13 residues. The V gene end was trimmed by 6 bases and the J gene end by 4 bases; junction bases not matched to a gene: 5. The chain combines TRBV5-4 with TRBJ1-2; TRBD1 agrees at 8 bases. What was sequenced was T cells isolated from PBMCs. The TCR originated in a human donor in good health. The CDR3, as DNA: TGTGCCAGCACCTATACAGGGGGCTATGGCTACACCTTC. The encoded protein is CASTYTGGYGYTF.